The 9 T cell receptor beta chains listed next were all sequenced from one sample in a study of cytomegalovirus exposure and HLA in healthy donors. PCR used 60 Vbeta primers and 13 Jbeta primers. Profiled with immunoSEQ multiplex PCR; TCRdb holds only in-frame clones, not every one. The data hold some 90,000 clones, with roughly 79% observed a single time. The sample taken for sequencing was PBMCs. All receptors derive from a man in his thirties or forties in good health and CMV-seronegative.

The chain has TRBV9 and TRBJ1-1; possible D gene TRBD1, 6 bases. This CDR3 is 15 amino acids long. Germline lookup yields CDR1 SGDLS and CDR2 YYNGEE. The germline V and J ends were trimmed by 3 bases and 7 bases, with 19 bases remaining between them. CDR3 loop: CASSARTEATHEAFF. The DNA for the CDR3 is TGTGCCAGCAGCGCGCGGACAGAGGCGACCCATGAAGCTTTCTTT.

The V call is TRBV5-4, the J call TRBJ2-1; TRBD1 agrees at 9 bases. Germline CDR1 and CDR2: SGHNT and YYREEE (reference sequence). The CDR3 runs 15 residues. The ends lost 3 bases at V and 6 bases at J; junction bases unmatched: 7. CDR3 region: CASSSDRGDLNEQFF. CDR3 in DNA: TGTGCCAGCAGCTCGGACAGGGGCGACCTCAATGAGCAGTTCTTC. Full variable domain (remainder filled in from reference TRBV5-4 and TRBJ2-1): ETGVTQSPTHLIKTRGQQVTLRCSSQSGHNTVSWYQQALGQGPQFIFQYYREEENGRGNFPPRFSGLQFPNYSSELNVNALELDDSALYLCASSSDRGDLNEQFFGPGTRLTVL.

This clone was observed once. This chain's CDR3 is CASSVASLDNEQFF. The CDR3 DNA sequence: TGTGCCAGCAGCGTAGCTTCACTCGACAATGAGCAGTTCTTC. The genes are TRBV9 and TRBJ2-1; D is uncertain. The ends were cut back, 0 bases at V and 5 bases at J, with 9 bases in the middle. The CDR3 covers 14 residues. Germline CDR1 reads SGDLS; CDR2 reads YYNGEE.

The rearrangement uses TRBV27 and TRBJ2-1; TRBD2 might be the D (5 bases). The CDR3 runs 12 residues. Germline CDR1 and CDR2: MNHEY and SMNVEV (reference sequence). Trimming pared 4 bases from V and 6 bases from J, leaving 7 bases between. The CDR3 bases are TGTGCCAGCAGTTACACTAGCAATGAGCAGTTCTTC. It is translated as CASSYTSNEQFF.

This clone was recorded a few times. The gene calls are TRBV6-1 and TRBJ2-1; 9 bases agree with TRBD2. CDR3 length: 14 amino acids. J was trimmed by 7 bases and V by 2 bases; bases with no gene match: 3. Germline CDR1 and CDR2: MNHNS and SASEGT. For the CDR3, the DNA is TGTGCCAGCAGTGAACTAGCGGGAATAAATGAGCAGTTCTTC. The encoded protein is CASSELAGINEQFF.

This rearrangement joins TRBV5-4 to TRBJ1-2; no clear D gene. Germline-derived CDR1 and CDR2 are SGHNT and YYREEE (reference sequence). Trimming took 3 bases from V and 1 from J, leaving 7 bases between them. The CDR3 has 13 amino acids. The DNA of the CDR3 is TGTGCCAGCAGCTACCGGGTTAACTATGGCTACACCTTC. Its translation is CASSYRVNYGYTF.

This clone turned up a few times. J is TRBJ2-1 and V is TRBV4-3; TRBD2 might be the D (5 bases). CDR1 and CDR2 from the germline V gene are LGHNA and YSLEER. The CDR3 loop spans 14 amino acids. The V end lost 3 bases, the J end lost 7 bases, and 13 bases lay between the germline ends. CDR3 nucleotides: TGCGCCAGCAGCCAGGAGGACTTGGGGAATGAGCAGTTCTTC. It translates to CASSQEDLGNEQFF.

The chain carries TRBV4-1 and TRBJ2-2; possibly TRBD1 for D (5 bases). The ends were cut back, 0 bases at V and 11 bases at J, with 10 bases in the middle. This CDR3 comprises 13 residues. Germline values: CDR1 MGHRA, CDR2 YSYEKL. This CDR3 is CASSQDYRGELFF. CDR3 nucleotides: TGCGCCAGCAGCCAAGATTATAGGGGAGAGCTGTTTTTT.

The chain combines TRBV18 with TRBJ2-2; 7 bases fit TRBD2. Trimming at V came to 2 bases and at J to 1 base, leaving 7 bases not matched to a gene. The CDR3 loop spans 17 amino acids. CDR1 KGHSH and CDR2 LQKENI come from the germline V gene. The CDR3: CASSPVIPGGNTGELFF. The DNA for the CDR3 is TGTGCCAGCTCACCAGTCATCCCGGGAGGGAACACCGGGGAGCTGTTTTTT.